Shown below are 10 T cell receptor beta chains from a single sample sequenced in a study of T-cell reconstitution after alpha-beta-depleted transplantation in children. A TCRbeta library incorporating unique molecular identifiers was prepared. Via MiXCR, TCRdb re-called the PCR reads, giving one row per CDR3 protein. The table includes hundreds of thousands of distinct CDR3 sequences, 13% detected once. This specimen was PBMCs, mostly from graft donor cells, taken 360 days after TCRalphabeta/CD19-depleted stem cell transplant. The receptors stem from a male patient aged 5 to 17 who had a stem cell transplant for acute myeloid leukemia, so the T cells may come from the graft donor.

This clonotype showed up many times. The rearrangement joins TRBV5-6 to TRBJ2-1; D gene unclear. The CDR3 contains 17 residues. Germline V gene lookup returns CDR1 SGHDT and CDR2 YYEEEE. V was pared by 3 bases and J by 0 bases, with 16 bases between. CDR3 nucleotide sequence: TGTGCCAGCAGCTCTGCCTTTGGCCCCAGCTCCTACAATGAGCAGTTCTTC. This sequence encodes CASSSAFGPSSYNEQFF.

This clonotype was seen ten or more times. This rearrangement joins TRBV30 to TRBJ2-2; 7 bases fit TRBD2. J was trimmed by 7 bases and V by 4 bases; bases with no gene match: 9. CDR1 is GTSNPN and CDR2 is SVGIG in the germline V gene (reference sequence). CDR3 length equals 14 residues. Here the CDR3 DNA reads TGTGCCTGGAACGGGCAGGGAGGGATCGGGGAGCTGTTTTTT. Translated: CAWNGQGGIGELFF.

The rearrangement links TRBV28 to TRBJ1-4, with 10 bases matching TRBD1. In germline, CDR1 is MDHEN, CDR2 SYDVKM. CDR3 length: 15 residues. V trimming: 6 bases; J trimming: 8 bases; junction bases outside the gene matches: 9. This CDR3 is CASRGFAGQGEKLFF. The CDR3 DNA sequence: TGTGCCAGCAGGGGATTCGCGGGACAGGGGGAAAAACTGTTTTTT.

This clonotype was counted only a few times. The chain has TRBV5-1 and TRBJ2-3, with TRBD2 identical over 9 bases. Trimming took 4 bases from V and 0 from J; bases not matched to a gene: 18. The CDR3 is 20 amino acids. Germline values: CDR1 SGHRS, CDR2 YFSETQ. CDR3 residues: CASSLPDTVREGRSTDTQYF. As DNA, the CDR3 is TGCGCCAGCAGCCTCCCTGACACGGTGCGGGAGGGCCGCAGCACAGATACGCAGTATTTT.

J is TRBJ1-5 and V is TRBV6-6; possibly TRBD1 for D (6 bases). Germline assignment: CDR1 MNHNY and CDR2 SVGAGI (reference sequence). Trimming removed 6 bases at V and 4 bases at J, with 10 bases between. This CDR3 spans 13 amino acids. DNA of the CDR3: TGTGCCAGCAGGACAACAGGGAATCAGCCCCAGCATTTT. Amino acid sequence: CASRTTGNQPQHF.

This chain joins TRBV20-1 and TRBJ2-1; 12 positions match TRBD2. Germline V gives CDR1 DFQATT, CDR2 SNEGSKA (reference sequence). There are 16 residues in the CDR3. V was clipped by 0 bases and J by 7 bases; unmatched bases: 7. The CDR3 loop reads CSARDRLAGGGNEQFF. The CDR3, as DNA: TGCAGTGCTAGAGATCGTCTAGCGGGAGGGGGTAATGAGCAGTTCTTC.

The rearrangement uses TRBV29-1 and TRBJ1-2, with 7 positions matching TRBD1. Germline CDR1 reads SQVTM; CDR2 reads ANQGSEA. Germline trimming cut 7 bases from V and 1 base from J; bases unmatched to any gene: 6. The CDR3 is made up of 13 amino acids. The CDR3 DNA is TGCAGCGGCCTGGGACAGAGTAACTATGGCTACACCTTC. Its protein is CSGLGQSNYGYTF.

This clonotype was recorded at least ten times. This sequence joins TRBV20-1 and TRBJ2-3; D remains ambiguous. Germline assignment: CDR1 DFQATT and CDR2 SNEGSKA (reference sequence). This CDR3 comprises 13 residues. The V end was cut by 4 bases, the J end by 2 bases, with 10 bases between. The CDR3 region is CSATRSVTDTQYF. For the CDR3, the DNA is TGCAGTGCTACGCGATCGGTCACAGATACGCAGTATTTT.

V is TRBV9 and J is TRBJ2-2; D is ambiguous. CDR3 length equals 13 residues. The V and J ends lost 0 bases and 7 bases respectively, with 7 bases between them. CDR1 is SGDLS and CDR2 is YYNGEE in the germline V gene. The CDR3 sequence: CASSVGPNGELFF. The CDR3 bases are TGTGCCAGCAGCGTAGGGCCGAACGGGGAGCTGTTTTTT.

V gene TRBV28 combines with J gene TRBJ2-7, with 10 nucleotides matching TRBD2. The CDR3 is made up of 14 amino acids. The germline V gene has CDR1 MDHEN and CDR2 SYDVKM. CDR3: CVTCDSGRMDEQYF. CDR3 coding DNA: TGTGTAACCTGTGATAGCGGGAGGATGGACGAGCAGTACTTC.